This entry features one T cell receptor beta chain sequence. Looked up from germline, CDR1 is SGDLS and CDR2 is YYNGEE. The CDR3 sequence is 17 residues long. The junction had 11 bases not matched to a gene; V was cut back by 4 bases and J by 4 bases. The protocol was immunoSEQ multiplex PCR, while the TCRdb copy is restricted to in-frame clones and leaves out a portion. The table lists just over 300,000 clones, around 87% of them singletons. The sample originates from a study of blood T cell repertoires in COVID-19. The sequence was obtained from a man between 18 and 35 years old with active or convalescent COVID-19. Sequencing was carried out using peripheral blood. This rearrangement joins TRBV9 to TRBJ2-3; 11 positions match TRBD2. The CDR3: CASSSTSGGVVSDTQYF. The CDR3 coding sequence is TGTGCCAGCAGCTCTACTAGCGGGGGCGTTGTTTCAGATACGCAGTATTTT.